The sequence of this T cell receptor (beta chain) was determined in a study of tumor-infiltrating lymphocytes in primary liver carcinoma. General study findings and limits: Pairs comparing tumor with adjacent tissue or blood overlapped less than pairs drawn from tumor regions.

Regarding this clonotype: Its antigen remains unidentified. An end of the junction differs from the germline gene, which may be a read error.

TCR beta cDNA was reverse-transcribed from roughly 520 ng of total RNA. The reaction used a constant-region primer and ProtoScript II reverse transcriptase. Nested multiplex PCR, run for three rounds with slightly modified ARM-PCR, yielded TCR beta libraries. TCRdb redid the calling of the multiplex PCR reads with MiXCR, one entry per CDR3 protein. The sample lists tens of thousands of distinct CDR3 sequences; approximately 70% were seen once. The study co-extracted DNA and RNA from roughly 20-30 mg of unsorted bulk tissue. This receptor was obtained from a man in his forties with primary liver carcinoma and hepatitis B virus infection. Sequencing was carried out using liver tumor tissue from sampling region 5. Subset meaning: tumor region T5, tumor centre.

CDR3 coding DNA: TGTGCCGCCGCCCCGGCGGGAGGCGAGCAATACTTC. Its protein product is CAAAPAGGEQYF. The chain joins TRBV10-3 to TRBJ2-7; TRBD2 agrees at 8 bases. Germline V lookup: CDR1 ENHRY, CDR2 SYGVKD. The CDR3 sequence is 12 residues long.